Each of the 21 T cell receptor beta chains below was sequenced from the same sample in a study of cytomegalovirus exposure and HLA in healthy donors. The PCR contained 60 Vbeta and 13 Jbeta primers. Produced via immunoSEQ multiplex PCR; TCRdb's table is partial and in-frame only. The data contain some 130,000 clones, 60% to 85% of them singletons. The sequenced material came from PBMCs. These TCRs come from a woman between 18 and 30 years old in good health and CMV-seronegative.

The rearrangement uses TRBV6-5 and TRBJ1-1, with a possible D match to TRBD1 (5 bases). V was pared by 7 bases and J by 0 bases, with 9 bases between. CDR1 is MNHEY and CDR2 is SVGAGI in the germline V gene. This CDR3 region has 13 residues. The CDR3 nucleotides read TGTGCCAGCAATCGACAGTTGAACACTGAAGCTTTCTTT. Translated: CASNRQLNTEAFF.

This chain joins TRBV25-1 and TRBJ2-2; a weak D match, TRBD1 (6 bases). CDR3 length equals 14 residues. Germline CDR1 is MGHDK and CDR2 is SYGVNS. V was cut by 5 bases and J by 7 bases, with 14 bases left in between. The CDR3 sequence is CASSRGQLSGELFF. The CDR3, as DNA: TGTGCCAGCAGTAGGGGACAATTAAGCGGGGAGCTGTTTTTT.

The V and J genes are TRBV10-3 and TRBJ1-1; a weak D match, TRBD1 (6 bases). The germline V gene encodes CDR1 ENHRY and CDR2 SYGVKD. The V end lost 8 bases, the J end lost 3 bases, and 10 bases lay between the germline ends. The CDR3 covers 12 residues. CDR3 amino acids: CAISQGHTEAFF. The CDR3 DNA sequence: TGTGCCATCTCACAGGGACACACTGAAGCTTTCTTT.

V usage is TRBV6-5 and J usage is TRBJ1-1; D is perhaps TRBD1 (5 bases). This CDR3 region has 14 residues. Germline values: CDR1 MNHEY, CDR2 SVGAGI. Deletions cut 2 bases from V and 2 bases from J, with 9 bases between. The CDR3 nucleotides read TGTGCCAGCAGTTACGCGACAGATAACACTGAAGCTTTCTTT. It is translated as CASSYATDNTEAFF.

The chain is built from TRBV11-2 and TRBJ1-1; maybe TRBD1 (5 bases). Trimming pared 5 bases from V and 5 bases from J, leaving 15 bases between. The CDR3 is 14 residues long. The germline V gene encodes CDR1 SGHAT and CDR2 FQNNGV. The CDR3, as DNA: TGTGCCAGCAGCCCCGAAGGGGCCGGGACTGAAGCTTTCTTT. Its translation: CASSPEGAGTEAFF. Full variable domain (outside the CDR3, taken from reference TRBV11-2 and TRBJ1-1): EAGVAQSPRYKIIEKRQSVAFWCNPISGHATLYWYQQILGQGPKLLIQFQNNGVVDDSQLPKDRFSAERLKGVDSTLKIQPAKLEDSAVYLCASSPEGAGTEAFFGQGTRLTVV.

This chain links TRBV12-5 with TRBJ2-6; D call uncertain. CDR3 length: 16 residues. Germline V lookup: CDR1 LGHNT, CDR2 FRNRAP. The V gene lost 6 bases and the J gene lost 4 bases, with 16 bases spanning the gap. CDR3 nucleotide sequence: TGTGCTAGTGGCCTACTGAGAGAGTCCGGGGCCAACGTCCTGACTTTC. This gives the protein CASGLLRESGANVLTF. Combining the CDR3 with reference TRBV12-5 and TRBJ2-6 gives the whole variable domain DARVTQTPRHKVTEMGQEVTMRCQPILGHNTVFWYRQTMMQGLELLAYFRNRAPLDDSGMPKDRFSAEMPDATLATLKIQPSEPRDSAVYFCASGLLRESGANVLTFGAGSRLTVL.

This clone was observed a few times. The chain is built from TRBV6-1 and TRBJ1-5; a possible D gene is TRBD1 (5 bases). The length of the CDR3 is 12 residues. Germline CDR1 is MNHNS and CDR2 is SASEGT. V was cut by 6 bases and J by 4 bases, with 7 bases left in between. The CDR3 protein is CASRTDNQPQHF. CDR3 nucleotides: TGTGCCAGCAGGACAGATAATCAGCCCCAGCATTTT.

This clone was seen a few times. The gene calls are TRBV16 and TRBJ1-5; TRBD1 might be the D (6 bases). Between the trimmed V and J ends, which lost 0 bases and 4 bases, there was a span of 10 bases. Germline CDR1 KGHSY, CDR2 FQNENV. This CDR3 is 15 amino acids long. CDR3 region: CASSQSGQFNQPQHF. DNA of the CDR3: TGTGCCAGCAGCCAATCCGGACAGTTTAATCAGCCCCAGCATTTT.

The chain employs TRBV9 and TRBJ2-5; 7 bases match TRBD2. CDR1 SGDLS and CDR2 YYNGEE come from the germline V gene. V was clipped by 1 base and J by 2 bases; unmatched bases: 5. This CDR3 comprises 15 residues. The CDR3 DNA reads TGTGCCAGCAGCGTATGGGGAGGGGCTCAAGAGACCCAGTACTTC. Its translation is CASSVWGGAQETQYF.

This clone was counted between two and nine times. V usage is TRBV7-9 and J usage is TRBJ2-1; D gene uncertain. In germline, CDR1 is SEHNR, CDR2 FQNEAQ (reference sequence). V was clipped by 3 bases and J by 0 bases, with 6 bases between them. This CDR3 spans 14 amino acids. This chain's CDR3 is CASSFVYSYNEQFF. The CDR3 DNA reads as TGTGCCAGCAGCTTCGTCTACTCCTACAATGAGCAGTTCTTC.

V usage is TRBV7-6 and J usage is TRBJ2-5; 11 bases are shared with TRBD2. The V segment lost 5 bases and the J segment 5 bases; nucleotides outside the gene matches: 7. In germline, CDR1 is SGHVS, CDR2 FNYEAQ. This CDR3 has 15 residues. This CDR3 is CASSPTSGRRETQYF. DNA of the CDR3: TGTGCCAGCAGCCCCACTAGCGGGAGAAGGGAGACCCAGTACTTC.

The V and J genes are TRBV7-9 and TRBJ2-7, with D unresolved. The CDR3 spans 12 residues. V was shortened by 0 bases and J by 4 bases, with 4 bases between the two germline ends. The germline V gene encodes CDR1 SEHNR and CDR2 FQNEAQ (reference sequence). This CDR3 reads CASSLARYEQYF. CDR3 DNA sequence: TGTGCCAGCAGCTTAGCGCGGTACGAGCAGTACTTC.

The J gene is TRBJ2-5, the V gene TRBV7-9; 10 nucleotides agree with TRBD2. V gave up 4 bases and J gave up 12 bases; unmatched junction bases: 8. The CDR3 runs 13 residues. Germline lookup yields CDR1 SEHNR and CDR2 FQNEAQ (reference sequence). The CDR3 region has the DNA TGTGCCAGCAGCTCCGGGCTAGCGGGAGTAGAGTACTTC. As protein: CASSSGLAGVEYF.

The chain has TRBV2 and TRBJ1-2; D remains unclear. This CDR3 spans 13 amino acids. Germline-derived CDR1 and CDR2 are SNHLY and FYNNEI. Trimming left V 3 bases short and J 7 bases short, with 12 bases between. The CDR3 sequence is CASSEGLSSGYTF. In nucleotides, the CDR3 is TGTGCCAGCAGTGAGGGCCTTTCATCTGGCTACACCTTC.

The chain uses TRBV5-1 and TRBJ1-1; D is unresolved. The germline gives CDR1 SGHRS, CDR2 YFSETQ. The CDR3 has 14 amino acids. Trimming pared 0 bases from V and 1 base from J, leaving 7 bases between. CDR3 DNA: TGCGCCAGCAGCTTGGCCTACAGGAACACTGAAGCTTTCTTT. Translating it yields CASSLAYRNTEAFF.

Only a few counts were recorded for this clone. One junction end does not reproduce the germline sequence, and a read error may be involved. This rearrangement joins TRBV7-6 to TRBJ2-2; D ambiguous. Germline loops: CDR1 SGHVS, CDR2 FNYEAQ. CDR3 length: 16 amino acids. CDR3 DNA: TGTGCCAGCAGTTTAGGCCACGGAGAGTTAACCGGGGAGCTGTTTTTT. Its translation: CASSLGHGELTGELFF.

The chain carries TRBV10-2 and TRBJ2-5, with D tentatively TRBD2 (6 bases). Trimming removed 7 bases from V and 2 bases from J, with 14 bases in between. Germline lookup yields CDR1 WSHSY and CDR2 SAAADI. The CDR3 has 14 amino acids. In nucleotides, the CDR3 is TGCGCCAGCAAGATTAGCGGAGCACAAGAGACCCAGTACTTC. Translated, it gives CASKISGAQETQYF.

This chain links TRBV5-6 with TRBJ2-7; 7 bases are shared with TRBD2. The ends lost 0 bases at V and 8 bases at J; junction bases unmatched: 8. CDR3 length equals 14 residues. Germline CDR1 and CDR2: SGHDT and YYEEEE. The CDR3 bases are TGTGCCAGCAGCTTGGGAGCGGGAAAGAGGAAGCAGTACTTC. Protein sequence: CASSLGAGKRKQYF.

The rearrangement links TRBV4-1 to TRBJ2-7, with a tentative D call TRBD2 (6 bases). The germline V and J ends were trimmed by 3 bases and 2 bases, with 20 bases remaining between them. The CDR3 sequence is 17 residues long. Per germline, CDR1 MGHRA and CDR2 YSYEKL. CDR3 residues: CASSHLMGTRGAYEQYF. The CDR3 DNA reads TGCGCCAGCAGCCACCTAATGGGGACTCGAGGCGCCTACGAGCAGTACTTC.

V gene TRBV7-9 combines with J gene TRBJ2-2; D perhaps matches TRBD1 (6 bases). Germline values: CDR1 SEHNR, CDR2 FQNEAQ (reference sequence). Deletions cut 1 base from V and 1 base from J, with 16 bases between. The CDR3 totals 18 residues. CDR3 nucleotides: TGTGCCAGCAGCTTAGTTCCCTGGACAGACATGAACACCGGGGAGCTGTTTTTT. Protein sequence: CASSLVPWTDMNTGELFF.

The chain carries TRBV20-1 and TRBJ1-2; the D gene is possibly TRBD1 (5 bases). This CDR3 is built from 11 residues. Germline CDR1 DFQATT, CDR2 SNEGSKA (reference sequence). Trimming removed 5 bases from V and 6 bases from J, with 10 bases in between. The CDR3 coding sequence is TGCAGTGCTGGGGGGATGGATGGCTACACCTTC. Its translation: CSAGGMDGYTF.